This T cell receptor (beta chain) was observed in a study of response to subunit inactivated influenza vaccine. This clonotype showed up just a few times. TCRdb used MiXCR to reprocess the RT-PCR reads, holding one entry per CDR3 protein. The sample includes 600,000 to 850,000 distinct CDR3 sequences, 14% seen only once; the top ten take approximately 7.6%. The source is a man in his forties or fifties who received an inactivated influenza vaccine. The material was PBMCs from blood, obtained 14 days before vaccination.

The CDR3 spells CASSRGTAAYEQYF. CDR3 sequence (DNA): TGTGCCAGCAGCCGCGGGACAGCGGCCTACGAGCAGTACTTC. The rearrangement uses TRBV7-2 and TRBJ2-7; tentatively, D is TRBD1 (7 bases). In germline, CDR1 is SGHTA, CDR2 FQGNSA. The V gene lost 5 bases and the J gene lost 2 bases, with 13 bases spanning the gap. The CDR3 has 14 amino acids.